This TCR beta chain comes out of a study of CD8 T cells in ankylosing spondylitis. Study results and limitations: Prior work had noted some motif variants in reactive arthritis blood and synovial fluid. Apparently characteristic of ankylosing spondylitis blood was a TCR beta motif (about 8 highly homologous variants). Disease-linked clones bore a CD8+ phenotype and were relatively rare in peripheral blood. Significantly higher representation of disease-linked clones was reported for matched ankylosing spondylitis synovial fluid.

A note on this clonotype: What it binds is unknown.

5'-RACE, quantitative and with molecular barcodes, yielded the TCR beta libraries. TCRdb fed the 5' RACE reads into MiXCR, producing one record per CDR3 protein. The table has more than 650,000 distinct CDR3 sequences, 12% seen once. The CDR3 has 13 amino acids. Germline CDR1 and CDR2: SGHAT and FQNNGV. V dropped 1 base and J dropped 10 bases, with 11 bases sitting between them. The rearrangement links TRBV11-2 to TRBJ2-1; D unresolved. The TCR comes from a male donor with ankylosing spondylitis. The sample taken for sequencing was blood, either unsorted or a sorted T cell fraction (not recorded which). This chain's CDR3 is CASSLAWEKEQFF. DNA of the CDR3: TGTGCCAGCAGCTTAGCGTGGGAAAAAGAGCAGTTCTTC.